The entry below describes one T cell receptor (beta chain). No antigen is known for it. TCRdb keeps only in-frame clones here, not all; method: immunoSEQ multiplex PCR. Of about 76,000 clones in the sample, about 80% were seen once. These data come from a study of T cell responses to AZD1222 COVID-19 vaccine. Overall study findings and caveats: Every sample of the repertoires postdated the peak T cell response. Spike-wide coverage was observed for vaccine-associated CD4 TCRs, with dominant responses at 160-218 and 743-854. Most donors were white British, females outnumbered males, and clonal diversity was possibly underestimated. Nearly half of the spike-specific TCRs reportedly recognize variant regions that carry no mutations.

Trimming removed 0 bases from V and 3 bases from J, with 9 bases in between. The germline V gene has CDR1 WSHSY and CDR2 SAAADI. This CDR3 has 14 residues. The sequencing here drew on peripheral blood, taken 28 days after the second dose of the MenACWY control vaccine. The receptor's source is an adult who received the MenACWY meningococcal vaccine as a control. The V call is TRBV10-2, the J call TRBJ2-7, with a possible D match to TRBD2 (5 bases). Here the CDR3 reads CASSESGGFYEQYF. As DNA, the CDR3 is TGCGCCAGCAGTGAGTCAGGAGGTTTCTACGAGCAGTACTTC.